This is a list of T cell receptor beta chains from one sample in a study of cytomegalovirus exposure and HLA in healthy donors. Clones were read by immunoSEQ multiplex PCR, and TCRdb kept only the in-frame ones, dropping some. The profile shows 150,000 to 200,000 clones, 84% of them singletons. The sequenced sample consisted of PBMCs. Receptors were obtained from a man between 45 and 60 years old in good health and CMV-seropositive. Both conserved end residues are part of each CDR3. The D gene is left open where the match is weak. The listing skips clone size in some rows; elsewhere it reads once, few, many or a size class.

abundance,j_gene,len,d_gene,v_gene,CDR3nt,CDR3aa
NA,TRBJ2-7,16,TRBD2,TRBV10-3,TGTGCCATCAGTTCTAGCGGGGGGGGGAGCTCCTACGAGCAGTACTTC,CAISSSGGGSSYEQYF
NA,TRBJ1-6,14,TRBD1,TRBV5-1,TGCGCCAGCAGCTCACAGGGGGCATATTCACCCCTCCACTTT,CASSSQGAYSPLHF
NA,TRBJ2-1,16,TRBD2,TRBV7-2,TGTGCCAGCAGCCCCCCCGGGGTAGCGGGGTACAATGAGCAGTTCTTC,CASSPPGVAGYNEQFF
NA,TRBJ1-3,15,NA,TRBV6-5,TGTGCCAGCAGTTACGGGGCTAGCGCTGGAAACACCATATATTTT,CASSYGASAGNTIYF
NA,TRBJ1-6,15,TRBD1,TRBV25-1,TGTGCCAGCAGTCCACAGACAGGGGATTTATCACCCCTCCACTTT,CASSPQTGDLSPLHF
NA,TRBJ2-7,13,TRBD1,TRBV6-5,TGTGCCAGCAGACAAGGGACAGCCTACGAGCAGTACTTC,CASRQGTAYEQYF
NA,TRBJ2-7,13,NA,TRBV10-1,TGCGCCAGCAGTTTCACTGGAGGCTACGAGCAGTACTTC,CASSFTGGYEQYF
NA,TRBJ2-2,16,NA,TRBV4-2,TGTGCCAGCAGGGGGAGGGGGGGGGCCGACACCGGGGAGCTGTTTTTT,CASRGRGGADTGELFF
NA,TRBJ1-1,16,TRBD1,TRBV7-9,TGTGCCAGCAGCTCCGGGACAGGGGTAATGAAGACTGAAGCTTTCTTT,CASSSGTGVMKTEAFF
NA,TRBJ2-5,14,NA,TRBV5-4,TGTGCCAGCAGCTCAGGACAGAACCAAGAGACCCAGTACTTC,CASSSGQNQETQYF
NA,TRBJ2-7,14,NA,TRBV4-1,TGCGCCAGCAGCCAAGCGAACAGGGAATACGAGCAGTACTTC,CASSQANREYEQYF
few,TRBJ2-7,14,NA,TRBV6-5,TGTGCCAGCAGCCCCCGGACACAGGGACCGGGGCAGTACTTC,CASSPRTQGPGQYF
NA,TRBJ2-1,15,NA,TRBV2,TGTGCCAGCAGAGCAGACAGGAGCTCCTACAATGAGCAGTTCTTC,CASRADRSSYNEQFF
NA,TRBJ1-3,15,NA,TRBV7-2,TGTGCCAGCAGCTTAGAGGACATCCCTGGAAACACCATATATTTT,CASSLEDIPGNTIYF
NA,TRBJ2-2,16,NA,TRBV4-1,TGCGCCAGCAGCCAAGATGGTACGGGGGACACCGGGGAGCTGTTTTTT,CASSQDGTGDTGELFF
NA,TRBJ1-1,14,TRBD1,TRBV14,TGTGCCAGCAGCCCTCGACAGGGAAACACTGAAGCTTTCTTT,CASSPRQGNTEAFF
NA,TRBJ1-5,14,NA,TRBV5-8,TGTGCCAGCAGCTTGGGGACAGCGAATCAGCCCCAGCATTTT,CASSLGTANQPQHF
few,TRBJ2-1,13,NA,TRBV30,TGTGCCTGGAGGAGACTCCGGATCAATGAGCAGTTCTTC,CAWRRLRINEQFF
few,TRBJ2-1,15,NA,TRBV5-6,TGTGCCAGCAGCTTGTTTCGAGCCGGCTACAATGAGCAGTTCTTC,CASSLFRAGYNEQFF
few,TRBJ1-1,13,TRBD1,TRBV19,TGTGCCAGTAAGGGACAGCCGAACACTGAAGCTTTCTTT,CASKGQPNTEAFF